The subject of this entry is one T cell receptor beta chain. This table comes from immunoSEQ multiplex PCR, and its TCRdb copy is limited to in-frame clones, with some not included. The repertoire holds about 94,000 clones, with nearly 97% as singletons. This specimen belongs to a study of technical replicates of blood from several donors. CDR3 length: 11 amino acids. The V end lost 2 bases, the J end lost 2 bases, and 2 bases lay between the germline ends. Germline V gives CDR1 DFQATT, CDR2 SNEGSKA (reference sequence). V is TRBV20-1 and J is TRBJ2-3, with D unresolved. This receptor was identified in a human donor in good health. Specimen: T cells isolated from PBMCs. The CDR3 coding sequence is TGCAGTGCTAGACTCACAGATACGCAGTATTTT. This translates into CSARLTDTQYF.